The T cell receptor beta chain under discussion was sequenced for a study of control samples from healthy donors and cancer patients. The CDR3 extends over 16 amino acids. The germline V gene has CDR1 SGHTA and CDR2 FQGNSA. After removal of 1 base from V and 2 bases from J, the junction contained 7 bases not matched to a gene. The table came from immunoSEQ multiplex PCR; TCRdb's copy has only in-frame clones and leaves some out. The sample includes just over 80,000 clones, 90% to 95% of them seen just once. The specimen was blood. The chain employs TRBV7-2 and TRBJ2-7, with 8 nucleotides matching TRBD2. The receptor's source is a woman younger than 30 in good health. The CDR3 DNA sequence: TGTGCCAGCAGCTTAGTCTCAACTAGCGGAGCCTACGAGCAGTACTTC. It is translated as CASSLVSTSGAYEQYF. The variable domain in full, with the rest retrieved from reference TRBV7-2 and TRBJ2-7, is GAGVSQSPSNKVTEKGKDVELRCDPISGHTALYWYRQSLGQGLEFLIYFQGNSAPDKSGLPSDRFSAERTGGSVSTLTIQRTQQEDSAVYLCASSLVSTSGAYEQYFGPGTRLTVT.